The 26 T cell receptor beta chains below all came from one sample that was sequenced in a study of blood T cell repertoires in COVID-19 (dated by TCRdb to the early 2020s). Libraries were made using the immunoSEQ multiplex PCR assay. TCRdb took this table from immuneACCESS and kept in-frame rearrangements with V and J called. Such tables lack part of the clones; where checked against another copy, unresolved V genes explain under half of the gap, and the rest is unexplained. A total of about 110,000 clones appear in this sample, approximately 90% of them only once. The top ten hold less than 4% of the sample. The material sequenced was peripheral blood. These receptors all stem from a woman aged 45-65 years with acute or convalescent COVID-19.

This sequence joins TRBV6-1 and TRBJ2-3; 7 nucleotides align to TRBD1. Germline V gene sequence: CDR1 MNHNS, CDR2 SASEGT. J was trimmed by 0 bases and V by 0 bases; bases with no gene match: 3. The CDR3 runs 16 residues. The CDR3 DNA reads TGTGCCAGCAGTGAAGCAGGGGGCGGGAGCACAGATACGCAGTATTTT. Translated, it gives CASSEAGGGSTDTQYF.

CDR3 region: CASSQGGMRTGENTEAFF. The CDR3 DNA reads TGCGCCAGCAGCCAAGGGGGGATGAGGACAGGGGAGAACACTGAAGCTTTCTTT. This sequence joins TRBV4-1 and TRBJ1-1; TRBD1 aligns across 9 bases. The germline V gene encodes CDR1 MGHRA and CDR2 YSYEKL. The CDR3 has 18 residues. V was pared by 1 base and J by 1 base, with 10 bases of the junction left unmatched.

The gene calls are TRBV28 and TRBJ2-1, with D possibly being TRBD2 (6 bases). The V gene's germline CDR1 is MDHEN and CDR2 SYDVKM. This CDR3 has 15 amino acids. Trimming stripped 6 bases from V and 1 base from J, with 13 bases between. Written as DNA, the CDR3 is TGTGCCAGCAGAGCCGGGAGTCTGTCCTACAATGAGCAGTTCTTC. This gives the protein CASRAGSLSYNEQFF.

This clone came up a few times. The V and J genes are TRBV7-9 and TRBJ2-7, with 9 bases matching TRBD1. CDR1 and CDR2 from the germline V gene are SEHNR and FQNEAQ (reference sequence). This CDR3 contains 15 residues. After removal of 5 bases from V and 7 bases from J, the junction contained 12 bases not matched to a gene. Here the CDR3 reads CASSRGGTGWGEQYF. The CDR3 DNA follows: TGTGCCAGCAGCCGAGGCGGGACAGGGTGGGGAGAGCAGTACTTC.

The gene calls are TRBV6-5 and TRBJ1-1, with D perhaps TRBD1 (6 bases). Trimming cost V 5 bases and J 0 bases, with 13 bases left between them. Germline V gene lookup returns CDR1 MNHEY and CDR2 SVGAGI. The CDR3 length is 15 residues. The CDR3 region has the DNA TGTGCCAGCAGTCCTGCACAGGGTGTGAACACTGAAGCTTTCTTT. It translates to CASSPAQGVNTEAFF.

This clone has a single count. The rearrangement links TRBV24-1 to TRBJ2-7, with a tentative D call TRBD2 (5 bases). Trimming removed 7 bases from V and 3 bases from J, with 18 bases in between. This CDR3 region has 15 residues. In germline, CDR1 is KGHDR, CDR2 SFDVKD. In nucleotides, the CDR3 is TGTGCCACCAGCCCAGTCTCACCTAGCATCTACGAGCAGTACTTC. Encoded protein: CATSPVSPSIYEQYF.

The chain joins TRBV2 to TRBJ2-2; TRBD2 agrees at 9 bases. J was trimmed by 2 bases and V by 11 bases; bases with no gene match: 3. The CDR3 has 13 amino acids. From germline, CDR1 is SNHLY and CDR2 FYNNEI. CDR3 nucleotide sequence: TGTGCCGGTAGCGGGGGAAACACCGGGGAGCTGTTTTTT. Its translation is CAGSGGNTGELFF.

The V and J genes are TRBV28 and TRBJ2-7; a weak D match, TRBD2 (5 bases). CDR3 size: 14 residues. Trimming pared 2 bases from V and 7 bases from J, leaving 15 bases between. Germline V lookup: CDR1 MDHEN, CDR2 SYDVKM. CDR3 residues: CASSLPGGSGEQYF. CDR3 nucleotide sequence: TGTGCCAGCAGTTTACCAGGCGGTTCGGGGGAGCAGTACTTC.

CDR3 DNA: TGTGCCACCGCCGCGGGGTTGAACACTGAAGCTTTCTTT. This encodes CATAAGLNTEAFF. The chain couples TRBV6-5 to TRBJ1-1, with D uncertain. The CDR3 length is 13 residues. The germline CDR1 and CDR2 sequences are MNHEY and SVGAGI. With 10 bases removed from V and 0 bases from J, the gap between germline ends came to 12 bases.

V and J are TRBV5-4 and TRBJ2-5; 7 bases are shared with TRBD1. Germline CDR1 reads SGHNT; CDR2 reads YYREEE (reference sequence). Losses at the gene ends were 0 bases for V and 4 bases for J; bases not matched to a gene: 6. CDR3 length: 15 residues. CDR3 coding DNA: TGTGCCAGCAGCTTGGACAGGGGTAAGGGAGAGACCCAGTACTTC. It yields the protein CASSLDRGKGETQYF.

About this clone: This same CDR3 is encoded by further DNA sequences in the sample. This sequence joins TRBV28 and TRBJ2-6; the D gene is possibly TRBD2 (5 bases). V shed 4 bases and J shed 4 bases, with 11 bases lying between them. This CDR3 region has 15 residues. Germline V gene data show CDR1 as MDHEN and CDR2 as SYDVKM. This CDR3 is CASSSPGSGANVLTF. The CDR3 coding sequence is TGTGCCAGCAGTTCCCCGGGGTCAGGGGCCAACGTCCTGACTTTC.

This chain links TRBV28 with TRBJ2-1, with D unclear. Trimming cost V 8 bases and J 2 bases, with 7 bases left between them. This CDR3 region has 12 residues. In germline, CDR1 is MDHEN, CDR2 SYDVKM. This chain's CDR3 is CASATPYNEQFF. The CDR3 DNA follows: TGTGCCAGCGCTACCCCCTACAATGAGCAGTTCTTC.

The chain couples TRBV6-2 or TRBV6-3 to TRBJ1-6; D remains unclear. The CDR3 is 13 amino acids. Per germline, CDR1 MNHEY and CDR2 SVGEGT. With 4 bases removed from V and 7 bases from J, the gap between germline ends came to 8 bases. As DNA, the CDR3 is TGTGCCAGCAGTTCCACATGGAATTCACCCCTCCACTTT. This encodes CASSSTWNSPLHF.

The chain couples TRBV6-1 to TRBJ2-2; D not certain. In germline, CDR1 is MNHNS, CDR2 SASEGT. V dropped 0 bases and J dropped 4 bases, with 6 bases sitting between them. The CDR3 is made up of 14 amino acids. Here the CDR3 reads CASSEARSTGELFF. In DNA, the CDR3 is TGTGCCAGCAGTGAAGCCCGGTCCACCGGGGAGCTGTTTTTT.

This clone was counted between two and nine times. The chain couples TRBV9 to TRBJ2-1; 7 bases match TRBD1. The CDR3 contains 14 residues. Germline loops: CDR1 SGDLS, CDR2 YYNGEE. Unmatched junction bases numbered 7, after V lost 1 base and J lost 9 bases. The CDR3: CASSVLGGPGEQFF. The CDR3 coding sequence is TGTGCCAGCAGCGTATTAGGGGGCCCCGGTGAGCAGTTCTTC.

The chain uses TRBV5-5 and TRBJ2-5; D might be TRBD1 (6 bases). Germline CDR1 reads SGHKS; CDR2 reads YYEKEE (reference sequence). The ends were cut back, 1 base at V and 4 bases at J, with 14 bases in the middle. The CDR3 totals 15 residues. CDR3: CASSLSSGAAETQYF. The CDR3, as DNA: TGTGCCAGCAGCTTGTCGTCAGGGGCGGCAGAGACCCAGTACTTC.

This clone occurred once. The V gene is TRBV29-1, the J gene TRBJ1-1, with 8 bases lining up with TRBD1. The germline V gene has CDR1 SQVTM and CDR2 ANQGSEA. J gave up 3 bases and V 8 bases, and 8 bases lay outside the gene matches. CDR3 length: 13 amino acids. CDR3 sequence: CSSRTGTYTEAFF. The CDR3 region has the DNA TGCAGCTCCAGGACAGGGACGTACACTGAAGCTTTCTTT.

The chain employs TRBV6-6 and TRBJ2-7, with TRBD1 identical over 7 bases. CDR3 length: 15 amino acids. Losses at the gene ends were 2 bases for V and 1 base for J; bases not matched to a gene: 5. Germline V gives CDR1 MNHNY, CDR2 SVGAGI (reference sequence). In DNA, the CDR3 is TGTGCCAGCAGTTACGGATGGACAGGATCCTACGAGCAGTACTTC. It yields the protein CASSYGWTGSYEQYF.

The chain links TRBV4-1 to TRBJ2-1; 8 nucleotides line up with TRBD2. Germline CDR1 MGHRA, CDR2 YSYEKL. This CDR3 spans 19 amino acids. The V gene end was trimmed by 4 bases and the J gene end by 1 base; junction bases not matched to a gene: 15. The CDR3 DNA follows: TGCGCCAGCAGCCCTGATTCCCCCTTTGGCGGGAGGTCCTACAATGAGCAGTTCTTC. It yields the protein CASSPDSPFGGRSYNEQFF.

The chain combines TRBV10-2 with TRBJ1-6; 7 positions match TRBD1. Germline loops: CDR1 WSHSY, CDR2 SAAADI. The trim removed 4 bases at V and 10 bases at J, leaving 10 bases unmatched. This CDR3 contains 15 residues. CDR3 residues: CASSVGQGVGSPLHF. The CDR3, as DNA: TGCGCCAGCAGTGTCGGGCAGGGGGTAGGGTCACCCCTCCACTTT.

A single count supports this clone. The rearrangement uses TRBV5-1 and TRBJ2-7; a weak D match, TRBD2 (6 bases). The CDR3 sequence is 14 residues long. In germline, CDR1 is SGHRS, CDR2 YFSETQ. V lost 4 bases to trimming and J lost 2 bases, with 13 bases between them. The CDR3 bases are TGCGCCAGCAGCCGTAGCGGAACCACCTACGAGCAGTACTTC. This sequence encodes CASSRSGTTYEQYF.

The chain links TRBV2 to TRBJ1-2; D unresolved. V lost 2 bases and J 2 bases, leaving 9 bases between the germline ends. The germline CDR1 and CDR2 sequences are SNHLY and FYNNEI. The CDR3 has 14 residues. CDR3 nucleotides: TGTGCCAGCAGTGAAACTAGGGAAAACTATGGCTACACCTTC. This encodes CASSETRENYGYTF.

The rearrangement joins TRBV7-2 to TRBJ2-5; TRBD1 aligns across 7 bases. V lost 1 base to trimming and J lost 4 bases; unmatched junction nucleotides: 9. Germline V gives CDR1 SGHTA, CDR2 FQGNSA. The CDR3 runs 16 residues. CDR3 in amino acids: CASSLVLGQRRETQYF. The CDR3 nucleotides read TGTGCCAGCAGCTTAGTCTTGGGACAGAGAAGAGAGACCCAGTACTTC.

The V call is TRBV7-9, the J call TRBJ2-5; 9 bases are a match to TRBD2. V shed 3 bases and J 5 bases; nucleotides not matched to a gene: 10. This CDR3 contains 16 residues. The germline V gene encodes CDR1 SEHNR and CDR2 FQNEAQ (reference sequence). CDR3 sequence: CASSFYAGGFLETQYF. The CDR3 nucleotides read TGTGCCAGCAGCTTTTACGCGGGAGGGTTTCTTGAGACCCAGTACTTC.

V usage is TRBV6-5 and J usage is TRBJ2-2; D not certain. The CDR3 extends over 14 amino acids. Per germline, CDR1 MNHEY and CDR2 SVGAGI. V shed 10 bases and J shed 6 bases, with 18 bases lying between them. This CDR3 is CATTRNSLSGELFF. CDR3 coding DNA: TGTGCCACCACCCGGAACAGTCTTTCCGGGGAGCTGTTTTTT.

The chain is built from TRBV6-1 and TRBJ2-3; 10 bases align to TRBD2. Per germline, CDR1 MNHNS and CDR2 SASEGT. The trim removed 3 bases at V and 3 bases at J, leaving 9 bases unmatched. The CDR3 spans 17 residues. CDR3 nucleotide sequence: TGTGCCAGCAGTGATCAAGCCGCTAGCGGGAGAACAGATACGCAGTATTTT. Protein: CASSDQAASGRTDTQYF.